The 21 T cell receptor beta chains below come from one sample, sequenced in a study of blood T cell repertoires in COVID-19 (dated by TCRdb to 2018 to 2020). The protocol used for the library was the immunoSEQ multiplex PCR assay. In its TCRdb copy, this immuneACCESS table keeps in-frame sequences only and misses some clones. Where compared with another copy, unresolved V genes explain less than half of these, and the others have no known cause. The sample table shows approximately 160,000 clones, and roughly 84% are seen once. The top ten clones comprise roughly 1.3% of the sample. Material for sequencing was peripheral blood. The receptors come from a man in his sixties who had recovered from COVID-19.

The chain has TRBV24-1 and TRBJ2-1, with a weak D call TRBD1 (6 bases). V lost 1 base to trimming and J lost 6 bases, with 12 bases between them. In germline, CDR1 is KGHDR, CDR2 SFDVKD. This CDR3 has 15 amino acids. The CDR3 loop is CATSDFGLQGNEQFF. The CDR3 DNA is TGTGCCACCAGTGATTTTGGGCTACAGGGCAATGAGCAGTTCTTC.

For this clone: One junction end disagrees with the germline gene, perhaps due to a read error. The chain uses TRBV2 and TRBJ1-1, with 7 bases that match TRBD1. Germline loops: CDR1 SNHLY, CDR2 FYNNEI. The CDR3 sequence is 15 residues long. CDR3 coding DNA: TGTGCCACCAGTATAGGACAGGCCGCGAACACTGAAGCTTTCTTT. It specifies CATSIGQAANTEAFF.

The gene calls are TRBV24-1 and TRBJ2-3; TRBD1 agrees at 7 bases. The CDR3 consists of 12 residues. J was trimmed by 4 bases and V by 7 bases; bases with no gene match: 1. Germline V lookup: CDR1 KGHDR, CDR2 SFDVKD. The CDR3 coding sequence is TGTGCCACCAGCGACAGGGCAGATACGCAGTATTTT. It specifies CATSDRADTQYF.

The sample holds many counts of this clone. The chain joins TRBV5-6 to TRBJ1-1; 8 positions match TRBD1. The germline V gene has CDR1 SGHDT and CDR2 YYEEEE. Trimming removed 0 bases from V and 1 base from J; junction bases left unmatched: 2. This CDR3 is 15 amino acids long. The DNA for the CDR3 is TGTGCCAGCAGCTTGGTCAGGGGGCGGAACACTGAAGCTTTCTTT. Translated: CASSLVRGRNTEAFF.

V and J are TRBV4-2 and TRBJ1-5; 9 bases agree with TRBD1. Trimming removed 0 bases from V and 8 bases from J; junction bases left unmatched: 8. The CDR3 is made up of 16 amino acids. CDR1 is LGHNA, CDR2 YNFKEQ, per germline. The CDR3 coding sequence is TGTGCCAGCAGCCAAGATTTCCTACAGGGGGCTGAGCCCCAGCATTTT. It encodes CASSQDFLQGAEPQHF.

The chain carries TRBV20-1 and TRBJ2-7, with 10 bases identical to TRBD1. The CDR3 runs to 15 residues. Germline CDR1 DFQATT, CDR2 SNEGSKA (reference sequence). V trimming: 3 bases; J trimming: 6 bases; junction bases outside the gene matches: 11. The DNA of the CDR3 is TGCAGTGCTAGTTGGAACGACAGGGGGCAACGCGAGCAGTACTTC. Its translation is CSASWNDRGQREQYF.

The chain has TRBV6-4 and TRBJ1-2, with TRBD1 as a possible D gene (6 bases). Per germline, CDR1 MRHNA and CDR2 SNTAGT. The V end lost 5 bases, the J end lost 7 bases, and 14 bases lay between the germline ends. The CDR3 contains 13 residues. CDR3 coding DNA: TGTGCCAGCAGTCAAACAGGGTCCGGTGGCTACACCTTC. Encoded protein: CASSQTGSGGYTF.

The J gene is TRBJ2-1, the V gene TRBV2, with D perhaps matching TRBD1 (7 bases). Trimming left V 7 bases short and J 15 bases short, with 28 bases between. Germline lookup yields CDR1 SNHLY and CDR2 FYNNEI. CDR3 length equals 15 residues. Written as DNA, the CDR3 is TGTGCCAGCACGTCTCAAGGGGGCCCTACTAGCCCGATGTTCTTC. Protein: CASTSQGGPTSPMFF.

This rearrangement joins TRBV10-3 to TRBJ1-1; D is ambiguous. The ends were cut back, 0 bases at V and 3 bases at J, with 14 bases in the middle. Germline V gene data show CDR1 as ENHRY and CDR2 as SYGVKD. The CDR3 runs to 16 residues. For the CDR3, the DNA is TGTGCCATCAGTGAGTCATCCTTGGGAGGGTACACTGAAGCTTTCTTT. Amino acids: CAISESSLGGYTEAFF.

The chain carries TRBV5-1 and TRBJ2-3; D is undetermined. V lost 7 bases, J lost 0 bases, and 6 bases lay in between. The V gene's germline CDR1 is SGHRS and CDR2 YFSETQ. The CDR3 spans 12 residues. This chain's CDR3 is CASQKSTDTQYF. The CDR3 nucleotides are TGCGCCAGCCAGAAAAGCACAGATACGCAGTATTTT. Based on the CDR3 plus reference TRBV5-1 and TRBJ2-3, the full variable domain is KAGVTQTPRYLIKTRGQQVTLSCSPISGHRSVSWYQQTPGQGLQFLFEYFSETQRNKGNFPGRFSGRQFSNSRSEMNVSTLELGDSALYLCASQKSTDTQYFGPGTRLTVL.

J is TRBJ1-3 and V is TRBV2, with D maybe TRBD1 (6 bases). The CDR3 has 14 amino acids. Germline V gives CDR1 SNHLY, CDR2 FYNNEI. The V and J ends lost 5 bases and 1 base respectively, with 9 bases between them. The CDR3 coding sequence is TGTGCCAGCAGTAAGACAGGATCTGGAAACACCATATATTTT. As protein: CASSKTGSGNTIYF.

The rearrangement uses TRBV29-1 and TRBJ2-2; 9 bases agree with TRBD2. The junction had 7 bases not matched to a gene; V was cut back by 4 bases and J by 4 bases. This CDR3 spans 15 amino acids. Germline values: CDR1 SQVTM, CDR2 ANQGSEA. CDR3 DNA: TGCAGCGTTGCGGGTAGCGGGGGAGGCACCGGGGAGCTGTTTTTT. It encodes CSVAGSGGGTGELFF.

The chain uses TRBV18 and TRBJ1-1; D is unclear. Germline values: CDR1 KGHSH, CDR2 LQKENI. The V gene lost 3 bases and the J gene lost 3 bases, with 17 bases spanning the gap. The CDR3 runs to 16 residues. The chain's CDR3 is CASSPFEKSRDTEAFF. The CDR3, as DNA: TGTGCCAGCTCACCCTTTGAAAAGTCGAGGGACACTGAAGCTTTCTTT.

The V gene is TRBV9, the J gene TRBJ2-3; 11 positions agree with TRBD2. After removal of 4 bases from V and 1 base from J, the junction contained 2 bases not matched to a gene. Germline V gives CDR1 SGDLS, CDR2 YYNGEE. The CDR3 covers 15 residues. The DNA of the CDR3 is TGTGCCAGCAGCACTAGCGGGGGAGGCACAGATACGCAGTATTTT. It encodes CASSTSGGGTDTQYF.

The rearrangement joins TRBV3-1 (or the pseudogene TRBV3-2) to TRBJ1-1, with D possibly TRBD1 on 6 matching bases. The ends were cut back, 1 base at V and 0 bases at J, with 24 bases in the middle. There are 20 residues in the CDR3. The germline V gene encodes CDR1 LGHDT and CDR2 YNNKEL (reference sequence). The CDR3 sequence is CASSQAPWGRGRFMNTEAFF. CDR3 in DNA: TGTGCCAGCAGCCAAGCCCCCTGGGGCAGGGGACGATTCATGAACACTGAAGCTTTCTTT.

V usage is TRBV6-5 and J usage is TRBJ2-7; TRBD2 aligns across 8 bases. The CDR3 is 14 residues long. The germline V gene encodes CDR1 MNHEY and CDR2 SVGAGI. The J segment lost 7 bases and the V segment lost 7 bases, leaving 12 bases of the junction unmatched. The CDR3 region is CASTPPGGLKEQYF. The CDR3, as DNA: TGTGCCAGCACTCCCCCGGGGGGGCTCAAGGAGCAGTACTTC.

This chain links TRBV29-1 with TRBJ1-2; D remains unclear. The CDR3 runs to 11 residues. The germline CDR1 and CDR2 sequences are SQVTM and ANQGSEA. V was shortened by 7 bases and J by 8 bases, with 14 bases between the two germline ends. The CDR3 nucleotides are TGCAGCGGTTGGAGGGCTCGGGGCTACACCTTC. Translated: CSGWRARGYTF.

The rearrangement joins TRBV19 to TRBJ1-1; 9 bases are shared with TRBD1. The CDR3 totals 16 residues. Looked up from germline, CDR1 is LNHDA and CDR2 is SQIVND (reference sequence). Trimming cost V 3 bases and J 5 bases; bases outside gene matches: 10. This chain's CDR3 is CASSMDLTGGWTEAFF. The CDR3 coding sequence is TGTGCCAGTAGTATGGACCTGACAGGGGGATGGACTGAAGCTTTCTTT.

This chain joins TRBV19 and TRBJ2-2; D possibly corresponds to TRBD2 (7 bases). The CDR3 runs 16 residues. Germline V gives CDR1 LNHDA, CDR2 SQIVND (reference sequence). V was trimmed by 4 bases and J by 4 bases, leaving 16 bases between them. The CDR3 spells CASSRGRGGPTGELFF. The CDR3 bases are TGTGCCAGTAGTAGGGGCCGCGGGGGCCCCACCGGGGAGCTGTTTTTT.

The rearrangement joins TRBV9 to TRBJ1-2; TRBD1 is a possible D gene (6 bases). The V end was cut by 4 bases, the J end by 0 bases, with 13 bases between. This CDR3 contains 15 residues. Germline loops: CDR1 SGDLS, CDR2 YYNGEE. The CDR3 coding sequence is TGTGCCAGCAGCCCTTCGACAGGAGCTAACTATGGCTACACCTTC. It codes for CASSPSTGANYGYTF.

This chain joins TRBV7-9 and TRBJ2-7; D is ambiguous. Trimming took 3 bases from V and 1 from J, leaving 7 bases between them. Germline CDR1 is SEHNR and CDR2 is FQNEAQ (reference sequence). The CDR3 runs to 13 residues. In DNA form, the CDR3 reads TGTGCCAGCAGCTTCGAAGCATCCTACGAGCAGTACTTC. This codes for CASSFEASYEQYF.